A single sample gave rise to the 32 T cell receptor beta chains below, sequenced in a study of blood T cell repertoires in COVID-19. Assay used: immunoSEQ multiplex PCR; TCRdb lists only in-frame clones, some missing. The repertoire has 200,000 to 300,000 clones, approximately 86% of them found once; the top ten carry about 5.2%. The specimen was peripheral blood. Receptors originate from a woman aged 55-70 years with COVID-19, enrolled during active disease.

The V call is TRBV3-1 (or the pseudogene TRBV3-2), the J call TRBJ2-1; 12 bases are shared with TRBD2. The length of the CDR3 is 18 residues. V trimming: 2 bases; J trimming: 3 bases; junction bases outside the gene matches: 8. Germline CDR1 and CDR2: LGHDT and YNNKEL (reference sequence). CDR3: CASSQLPGLAGSYNEQFF. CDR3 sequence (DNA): TGTGCCAGCAGCCAACTTCCCGGACTAGCGGGGAGCTACAATGAGCAGTTCTTC.

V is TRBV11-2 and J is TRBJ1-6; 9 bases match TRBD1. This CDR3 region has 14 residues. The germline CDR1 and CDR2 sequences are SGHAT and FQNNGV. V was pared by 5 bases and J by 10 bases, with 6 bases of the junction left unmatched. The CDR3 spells CASSLRTGASPLHF. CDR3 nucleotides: TGTGCCAGCAGCCTAAGGACAGGGGCCTCACCCCTCCACTTT.

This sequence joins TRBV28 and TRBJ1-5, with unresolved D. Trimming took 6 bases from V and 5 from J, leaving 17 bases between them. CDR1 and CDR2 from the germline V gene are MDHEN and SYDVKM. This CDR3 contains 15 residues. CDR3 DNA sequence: TGTGCCAGCAGCGGGCATGAGGGTCCTTATCAGCCCCAGCATTTT. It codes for CASSGHEGPYQPQHF.

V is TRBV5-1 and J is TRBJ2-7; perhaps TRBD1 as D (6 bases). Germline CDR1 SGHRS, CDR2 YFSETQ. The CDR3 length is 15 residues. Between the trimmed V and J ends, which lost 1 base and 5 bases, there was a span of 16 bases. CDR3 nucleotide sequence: TGCGCCAGCAGCTTGACATCACAGGGTCGGCACGAGCAGTACTTC. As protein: CASSLTSQGRHEQYF.

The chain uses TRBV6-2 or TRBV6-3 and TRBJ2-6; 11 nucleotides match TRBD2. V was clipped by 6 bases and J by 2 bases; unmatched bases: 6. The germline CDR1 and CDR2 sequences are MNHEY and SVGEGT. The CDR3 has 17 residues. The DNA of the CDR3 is TGTGCCAGCAGCCGACTAGCGGGGAGGGCTGGGGCCAACGTCCTGACTTTC. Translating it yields CASSRLAGRAGANVLTF.

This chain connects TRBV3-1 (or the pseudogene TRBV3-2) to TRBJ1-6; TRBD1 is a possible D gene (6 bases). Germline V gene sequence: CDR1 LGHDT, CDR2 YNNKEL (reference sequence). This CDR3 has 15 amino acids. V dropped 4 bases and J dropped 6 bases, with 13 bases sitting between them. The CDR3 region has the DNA TGTGCCAGCAGCCCAAGGGAGGGGGTTAATTCACCCCTCCACTTT. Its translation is CASSPREGVNSPLHF.

The CDR3 here is CASSLSLAGGGNQETQYF. DNA for the CDR3: TGTGCCAGCAGTTTATCATTAGCGGGAGGGGGTAACCAAGAGACCCAGTACTTC. The chain carries TRBV27 and TRBJ2-5, with 11 bases fitting TRBD2. The CDR3 spans 18 residues. Germline V gene lookup returns CDR1 MNHEY and CDR2 SMNVEV (reference sequence). After removal of 0 bases from V and 0 bases from J, the junction contained 6 bases not matched to a gene.

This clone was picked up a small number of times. CDR3: CASSRGLAGGLYEQYF. CDR3 coding DNA: TGTGCCAGTAGTAGGGGACTAGCGGGAGGACTATACGAGCAGTACTTC. The chain carries TRBV19 and TRBJ2-7, with 15 bases matching TRBD2. The CDR3 contains 16 residues. The germline V gene has CDR1 LNHDA and CDR2 SQIVND (reference sequence). Trimming removed 4 bases from V and 4 bases from J; junction bases left unmatched: 5.

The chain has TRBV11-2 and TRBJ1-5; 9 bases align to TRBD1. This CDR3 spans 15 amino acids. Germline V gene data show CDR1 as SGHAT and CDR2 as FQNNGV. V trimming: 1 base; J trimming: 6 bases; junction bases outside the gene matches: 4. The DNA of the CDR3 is TGTGCCAGCAGCTTAGTACAGGGGGCGAGTCAGCCCCAGCATTTT. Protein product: CASSLVQGASQPQHF. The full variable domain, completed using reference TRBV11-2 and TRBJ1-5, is EAGVAQSPRYKIIEKRQSVAFWCNPISGHATLYWYQQILGQGPKLLIQFQNNGVVDDSQLPKDRFSAERLKGVDSTLKIQPAKLEDSAVYLCASSLVQGASQPQHFGDGTRLSIL.

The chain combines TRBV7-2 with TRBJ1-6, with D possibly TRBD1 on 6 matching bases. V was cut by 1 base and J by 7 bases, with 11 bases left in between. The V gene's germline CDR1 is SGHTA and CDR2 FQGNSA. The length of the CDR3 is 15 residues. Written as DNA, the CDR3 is TGTGCCAGCAGCTTAGAGGGGGTAAGGAATTCACCCCTCCACTTT. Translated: CASSLEGVRNSPLHF.

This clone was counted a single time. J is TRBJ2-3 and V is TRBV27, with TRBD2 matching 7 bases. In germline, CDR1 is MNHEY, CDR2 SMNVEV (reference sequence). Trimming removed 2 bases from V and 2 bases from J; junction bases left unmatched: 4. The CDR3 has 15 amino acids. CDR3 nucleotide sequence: TGTGCCAGCAGTTTAGGGGGACTACTCACAGATACGCAGTATTTT. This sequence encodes CASSLGGLLTDTQYF.

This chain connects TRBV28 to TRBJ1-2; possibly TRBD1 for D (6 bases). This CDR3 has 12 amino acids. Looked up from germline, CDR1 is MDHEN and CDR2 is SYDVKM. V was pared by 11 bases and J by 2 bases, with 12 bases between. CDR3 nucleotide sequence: TGTGCCGGAAAGACAGGCAACTATGGCTACACCTTC. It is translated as CAGKTGNYGYTF.

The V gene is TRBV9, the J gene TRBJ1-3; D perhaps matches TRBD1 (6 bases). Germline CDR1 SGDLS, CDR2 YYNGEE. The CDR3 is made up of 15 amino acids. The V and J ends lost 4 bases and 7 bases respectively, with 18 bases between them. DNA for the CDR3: TGTGCCAGCAGCCCCAGGGGAGCAGATAAGAACACCATATATTTT. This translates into CASSPRGADKNTIYF.

The CDR3 reads CASSLVTGRETQYF. In DNA form, the CDR3 reads TGTGCCAGCAGCTTGGTAACCGGGAGAGAGACCCAGTACTTC. V is TRBV5-6 and J is TRBJ2-5, with a possible D match to TRBD2 (6 bases). The germline V gene encodes CDR1 SGHDT and CDR2 YYEEEE. The CDR3 is 14 residues long. V shed 0 bases and J shed 4 bases, with 10 bases lying between them. Filled out from reference TRBV5-6 and TRBJ2-5, the complete variable domain reads DAGVTQSPTHLIKTRGQQVTLRCSPKSGHDTVSWYQQALGQGPQFIFQYYEEEERQRGNFPDRFSGHQFPNYSSELNVNALLLGDSALYLCASSLVTGRETQYFGPGTRLLVL.

Written as DNA, the CDR3 is TGTGCCAGCAGTTCCGCGGGACTAGCCTACGAGCAGTACTTC. This gives the protein CASSSAGLAYEQYF. The gene calls are TRBV27 and TRBJ2-7; 8 bases are a match to TRBD2. This CDR3 has 14 residues. CDR1 MNHEY and CDR2 SMNVEV come from the germline V gene (reference sequence). With V trimmed by 4 bases and J by 2 bases, 4 bases remained unmatched.

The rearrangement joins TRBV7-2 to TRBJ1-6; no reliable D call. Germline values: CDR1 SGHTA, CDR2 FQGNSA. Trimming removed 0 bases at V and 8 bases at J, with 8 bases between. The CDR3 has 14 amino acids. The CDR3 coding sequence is TGTGCCAGCAGCTTAGCACAGTGGGATTCACCCCTCCACTTT. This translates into CASSLAQWDSPLHF.

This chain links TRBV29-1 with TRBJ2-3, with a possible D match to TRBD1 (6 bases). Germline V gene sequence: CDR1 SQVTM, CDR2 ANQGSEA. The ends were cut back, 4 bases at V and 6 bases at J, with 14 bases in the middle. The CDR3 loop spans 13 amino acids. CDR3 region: CSVVGARADTQYF. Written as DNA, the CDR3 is TGCAGCGTTGTGGGGGCCAGGGCCGATACGCAGTATTTT.

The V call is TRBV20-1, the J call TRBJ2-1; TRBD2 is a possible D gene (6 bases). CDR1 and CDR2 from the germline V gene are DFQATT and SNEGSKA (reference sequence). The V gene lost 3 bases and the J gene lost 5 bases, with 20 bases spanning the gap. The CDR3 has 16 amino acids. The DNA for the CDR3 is TGCAGTGCTAGTCCCCCGGGACTCCTTTCTAACAATGAGCAGTTCTTC. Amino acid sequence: CSASPPGLLSNNEQFF.

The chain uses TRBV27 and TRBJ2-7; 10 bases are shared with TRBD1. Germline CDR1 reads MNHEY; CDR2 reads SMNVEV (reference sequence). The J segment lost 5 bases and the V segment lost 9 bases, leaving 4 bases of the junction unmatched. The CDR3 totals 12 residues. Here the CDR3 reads CASRDRGHEQYF. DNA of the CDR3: TGTGCCAGTCGGGACAGGGGACACGAGCAGTACTTC.

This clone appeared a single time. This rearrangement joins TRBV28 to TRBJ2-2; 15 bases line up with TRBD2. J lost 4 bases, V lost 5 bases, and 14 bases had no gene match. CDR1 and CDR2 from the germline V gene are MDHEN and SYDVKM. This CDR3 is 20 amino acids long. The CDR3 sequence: CASSPLPGLAGGLATGELFF. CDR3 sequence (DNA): TGTGCCAGCAGTCCGCTGCCGGGACTAGCGGGAGGATTAGCCACCGGGGAGCTGTTTTTT.

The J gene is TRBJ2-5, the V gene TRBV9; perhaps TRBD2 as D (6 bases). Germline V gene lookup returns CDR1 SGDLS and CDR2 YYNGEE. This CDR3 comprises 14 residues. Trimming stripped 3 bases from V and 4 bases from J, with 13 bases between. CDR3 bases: TGTGCCAGCAGCGCCTCCCCCGGGGGAGAGACCCAGTACTTC. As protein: CASSASPGGETQYF.

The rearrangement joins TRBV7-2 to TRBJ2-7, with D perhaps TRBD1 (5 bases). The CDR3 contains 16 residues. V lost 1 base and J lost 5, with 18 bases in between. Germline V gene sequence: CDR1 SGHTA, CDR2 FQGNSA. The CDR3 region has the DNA TGTGCCAGCAGCTTAGGGGTGGGGCCTCCCAACGACGAGCAGTACTTC. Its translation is CASSLGVGPPNDEQYF.

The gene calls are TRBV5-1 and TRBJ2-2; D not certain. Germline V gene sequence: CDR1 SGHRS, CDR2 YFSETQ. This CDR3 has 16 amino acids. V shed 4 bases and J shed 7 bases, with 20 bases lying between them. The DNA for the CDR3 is TGCGCCAGCAGCAAAGCCATTTCGTCGGGTCTCGGGGAGCTGTTTTTT. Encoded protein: CASSKAISSGLGELFF.

The CDR3 region is CASSWGTAGYEQYF. DNA of the CDR3: TGTGCCAGCAGTTGGGGGACAGCCGGATACGAGCAGTACTTC. The rearrangement uses TRBV27 and TRBJ2-7; 7 nucleotides align to TRBD1. Germline assignment: CDR1 MNHEY and CDR2 SMNVEV (reference sequence). J gave up 4 bases and V 4 bases, and 7 bases lay outside the gene matches. The CDR3 sequence is 14 residues long.

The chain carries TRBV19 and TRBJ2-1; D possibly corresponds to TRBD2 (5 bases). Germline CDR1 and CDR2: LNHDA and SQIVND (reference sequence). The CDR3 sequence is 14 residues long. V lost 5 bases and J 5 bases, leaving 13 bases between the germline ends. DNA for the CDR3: TGTGCCAGTAGTCAAAGGGCCGGGGACAATGAGCAGTTCTTC. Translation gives CASSQRAGDNEQFF. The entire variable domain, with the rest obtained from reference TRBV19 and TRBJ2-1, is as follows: DGGITQSPKYLFRKEGQNVTLSCEQNLNHDAMYWYRQDPGQGLRLIYYSQIVNDFQKGDIAEGYSVSREKKESFPLTVTSAQKNPTAFYLCASSQRAGDNEQFFGPGTRLTVL.

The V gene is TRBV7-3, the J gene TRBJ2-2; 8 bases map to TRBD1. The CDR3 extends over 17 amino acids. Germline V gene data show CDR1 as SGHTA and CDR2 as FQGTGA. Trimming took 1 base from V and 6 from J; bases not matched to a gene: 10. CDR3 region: CASSLILAGGAAGELFF. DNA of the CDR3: TGTGCCAGCAGCTTAATTTTGGCAGGGGGCGCCGCCGGGGAGCTGTTTTTT.

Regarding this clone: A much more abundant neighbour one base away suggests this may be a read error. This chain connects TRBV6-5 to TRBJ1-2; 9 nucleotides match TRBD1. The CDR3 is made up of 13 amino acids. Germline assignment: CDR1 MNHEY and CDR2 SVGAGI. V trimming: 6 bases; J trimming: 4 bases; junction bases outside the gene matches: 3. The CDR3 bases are TGTGCCAGCAGCCCGACAGGGGGCTATGGCTACACCTTC. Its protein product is CASSPTGGYGYTF.

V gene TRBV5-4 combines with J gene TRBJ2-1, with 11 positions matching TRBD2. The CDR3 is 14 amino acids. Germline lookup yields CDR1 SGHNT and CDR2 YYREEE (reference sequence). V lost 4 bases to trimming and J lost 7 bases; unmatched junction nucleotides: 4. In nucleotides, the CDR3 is TGTGCCAGCAGCCCATTAGCGGGAGGGAATGAGCAGTTCTTC. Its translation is CASSPLAGGNEQFF.

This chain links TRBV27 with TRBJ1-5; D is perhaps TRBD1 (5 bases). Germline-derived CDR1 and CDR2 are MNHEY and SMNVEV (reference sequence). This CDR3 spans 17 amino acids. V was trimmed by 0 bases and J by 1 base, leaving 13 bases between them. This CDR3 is CASSLSAGPVSNQPQHF. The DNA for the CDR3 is TGTGCCAGCAGTTTATCTGCAGGGCCCGTCAGCAATCAGCCCCAGCATTTT.

DNA for the CDR3: TGTGCCAGCAGTCTCGACCCACCGGGGGCTTTCTTT. Amino acids: CASSLDPPGAFF. V is TRBV28 and J is TRBJ1-1; D remains unclear. This CDR3 has 12 amino acids. Trimming cost V 5 bases and J 11 bases, with 15 bases left between them. The germline CDR1 and CDR2 sequences are MDHEN and SYDVKM.

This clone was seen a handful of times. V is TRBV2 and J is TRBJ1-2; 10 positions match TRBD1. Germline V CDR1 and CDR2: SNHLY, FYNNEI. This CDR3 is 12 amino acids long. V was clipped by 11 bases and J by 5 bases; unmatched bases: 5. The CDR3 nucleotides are TGTGCCCGCGAGGGACAGGGGTATGGCTACACCTTC. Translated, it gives CAREGQGYGYTF.

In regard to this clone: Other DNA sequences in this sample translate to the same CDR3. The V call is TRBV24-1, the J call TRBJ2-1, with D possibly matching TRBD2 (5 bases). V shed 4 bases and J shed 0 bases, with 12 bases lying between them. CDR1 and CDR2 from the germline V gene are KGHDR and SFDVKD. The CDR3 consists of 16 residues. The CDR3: CATSDPLAASYNEQFF. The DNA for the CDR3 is TGTGCCACCAGTGACCCCCTAGCAGCCTCCTACAATGAGCAGTTCTTC.